This T cell receptor (beta chain) was retrieved from a study of metastatic and nonmetastatic thyroid tumors. V was pared by 6 bases and J by 5 bases, with 10 bases of the junction left unmatched. The CDR3 extends over 15 amino acids. Germline CDR1 is MGHRA and CDR2 is YSYEKL. In the original processing: The authors used CDR3 differences across clinicopathological groups to build a distant-metastasis classifier for papillary thyroid cancer. From the PCR reads, TCRdb re-called clones with MiXCR. V and J calls and clone size were set by TCRdb, not the authors. The table has about 12,000 clones, roughly 21% seen once. No treatment of any kind had been given to any patient before thyroid surgery. General study findings and limits: Reported TCR beta diversity, measured in blood and tumor, was significantly higher for malignant thyroid tumors than for benign nodules.

This clone came up many times. Its antigen is undetermined. The specimen was adjacent normal tissue. This chain joins TRBV4-1 and TRBJ1-1, with 9 bases lining up with TRBD1. This sequence originates from a female donor with papillary thyroid cancer or a benign thyroid nodule (not recorded which). Some clones in this sample may be carry-over from other donors' samples. In DNA, the CDR3 is TGCGCCAGCAGGGGACAGGGTCCGCGGGGGACTGAAGCTTTCTTT. Its translation is CASRGQGPRGTEAFF.